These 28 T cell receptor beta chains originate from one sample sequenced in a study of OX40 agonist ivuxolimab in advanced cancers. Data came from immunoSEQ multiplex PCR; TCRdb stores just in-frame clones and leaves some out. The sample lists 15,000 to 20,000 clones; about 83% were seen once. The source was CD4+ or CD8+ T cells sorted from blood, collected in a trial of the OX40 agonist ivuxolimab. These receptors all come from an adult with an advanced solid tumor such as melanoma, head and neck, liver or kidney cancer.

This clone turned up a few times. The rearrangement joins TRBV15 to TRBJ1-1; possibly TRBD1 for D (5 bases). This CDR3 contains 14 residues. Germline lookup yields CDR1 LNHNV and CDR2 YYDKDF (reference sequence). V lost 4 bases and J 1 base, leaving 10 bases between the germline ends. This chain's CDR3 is CATSTRGGNTEAFF. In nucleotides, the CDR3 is TGTGCCACCAGCACGAGGGGAGGGAACACTGAAGCTTTCTTT.

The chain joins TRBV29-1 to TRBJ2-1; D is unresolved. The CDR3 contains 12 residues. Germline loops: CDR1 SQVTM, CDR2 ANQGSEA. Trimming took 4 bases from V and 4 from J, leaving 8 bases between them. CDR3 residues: CSVVFRYNEQFF. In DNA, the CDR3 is TGCAGCGTTGTTTTTAGGTACAATGAGCAGTTCTTC.

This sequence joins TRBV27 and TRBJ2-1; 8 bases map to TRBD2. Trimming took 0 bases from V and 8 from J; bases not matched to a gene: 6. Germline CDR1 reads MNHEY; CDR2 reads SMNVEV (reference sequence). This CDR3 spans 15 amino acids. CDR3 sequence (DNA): TGTGCCAGCAGTTTATCGCCGGGAGGGACGGATGAGCAGTTCTTC. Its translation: CASSLSPGGTDEQFF.

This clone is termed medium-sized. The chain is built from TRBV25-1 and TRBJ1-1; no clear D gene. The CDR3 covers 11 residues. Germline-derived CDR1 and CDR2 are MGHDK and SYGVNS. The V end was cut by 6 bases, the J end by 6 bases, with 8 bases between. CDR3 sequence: CASSQSAEAFF. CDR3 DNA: TGTGCCAGCAGCCAAAGCGCTGAAGCTTTCTTT. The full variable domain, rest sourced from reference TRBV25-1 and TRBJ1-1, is EADIYQTPRYLVIGTGKKITLECSQTMGHDKMYWYQQDPGMELHLIHYSYGVNSTEKGDLSSESTVSRIRTEHFPLTLESARPSHTSQYLCASSQSAEAFFGQGTRLTVV.

The CDR3 spells CASSIGRAYEQYF. In DNA, the CDR3 is TGTGCCAGCAGCATAGGCAGGGCTTACGAGCAGTACTTC. V is TRBV27 and J is TRBJ2-7; D is possibly TRBD1 (5 bases). The CDR3 is 13 amino acids. Germline lookup yields CDR1 MNHEY and CDR2 SMNVEV (reference sequence). V was shortened by 6 bases and J by 4 bases, with 13 bases between the two germline ends.

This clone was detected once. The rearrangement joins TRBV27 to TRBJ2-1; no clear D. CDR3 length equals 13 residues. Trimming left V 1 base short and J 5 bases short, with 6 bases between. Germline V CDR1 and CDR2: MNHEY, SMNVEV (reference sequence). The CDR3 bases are TGTGCCAGCAGTTTATGGCGAGACAATGAGCAGTTCTTC. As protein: CASSLWRDNEQFF.

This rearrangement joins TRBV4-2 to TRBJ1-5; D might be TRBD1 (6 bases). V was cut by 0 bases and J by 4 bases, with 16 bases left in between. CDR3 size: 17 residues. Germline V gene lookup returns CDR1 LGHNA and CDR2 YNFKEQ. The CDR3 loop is CASSQEPQGRGNQPQHF. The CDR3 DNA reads TGTGCCAGCAGCCAAGAGCCGCAGGGGAGGGGGAATCAGCCCCAGCATTTT.

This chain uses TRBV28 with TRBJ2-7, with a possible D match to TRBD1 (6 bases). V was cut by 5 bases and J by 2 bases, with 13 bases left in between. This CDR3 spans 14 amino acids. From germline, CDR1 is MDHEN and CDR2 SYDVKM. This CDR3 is CASSEGEKPYEQYF. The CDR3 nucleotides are TGTGCCAGCAGTGAGGGGGAGAAACCCTACGAGCAGTACTTC.

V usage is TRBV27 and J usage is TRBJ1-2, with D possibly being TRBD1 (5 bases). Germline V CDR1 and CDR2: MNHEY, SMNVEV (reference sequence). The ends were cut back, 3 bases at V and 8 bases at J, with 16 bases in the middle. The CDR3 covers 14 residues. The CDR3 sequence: CASSFGGTTWGYTF. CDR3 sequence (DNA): TGTGCCAGCAGTTTCGGGGGGACGACGTGGGGCTACACCTTC.

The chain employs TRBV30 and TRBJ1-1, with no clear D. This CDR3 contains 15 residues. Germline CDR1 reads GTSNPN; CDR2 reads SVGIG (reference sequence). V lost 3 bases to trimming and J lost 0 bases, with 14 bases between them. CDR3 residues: CAWREIGRMNTEAFF. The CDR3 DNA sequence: TGTGCCTGGAGGGAGATCGGCAGGATGAACACTGAAGCTTTCTTT.

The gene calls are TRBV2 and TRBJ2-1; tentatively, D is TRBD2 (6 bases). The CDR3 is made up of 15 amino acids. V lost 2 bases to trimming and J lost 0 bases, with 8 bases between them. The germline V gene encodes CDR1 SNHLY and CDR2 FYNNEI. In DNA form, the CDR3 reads TGTGCCAGCAGTGAACGAGCGGGCTCCTACAATGAGCAGTTCTTC. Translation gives CASSERAGSYNEQFF. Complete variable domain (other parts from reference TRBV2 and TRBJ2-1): EPEVTQTPSHQVTQMGQEVILRCVPISNHLYFYWYRQILGQKVEFLVSFYNNEISEKSEIFDDQFSVERPDGSNFTLKIRSTKLEDSAMYFCASSERAGSYNEQFFGPGTRLTVL.

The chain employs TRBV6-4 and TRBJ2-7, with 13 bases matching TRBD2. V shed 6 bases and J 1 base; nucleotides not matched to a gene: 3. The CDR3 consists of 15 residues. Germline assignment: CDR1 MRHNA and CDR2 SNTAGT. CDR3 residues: CASSELAGGSYEQYF. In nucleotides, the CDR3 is TGTGCCAGCAGCGAACTAGCGGGAGGGTCCTACGAGCAGTACTTC.

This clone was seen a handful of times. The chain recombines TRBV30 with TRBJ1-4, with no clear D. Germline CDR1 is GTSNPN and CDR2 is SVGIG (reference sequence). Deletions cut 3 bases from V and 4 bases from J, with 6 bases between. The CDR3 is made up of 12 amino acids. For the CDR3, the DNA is TGTGCCTGGAGACGGATTAATGAAAAACTGTTTTTT. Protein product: CAWRRINEKLFF.

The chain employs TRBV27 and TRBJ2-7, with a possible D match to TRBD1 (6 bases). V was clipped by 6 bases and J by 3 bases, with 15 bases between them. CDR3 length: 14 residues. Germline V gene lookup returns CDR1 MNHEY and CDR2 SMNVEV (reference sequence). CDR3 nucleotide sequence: TGTGCCAGCAGCAACAGGGCATGGGACTACGAGCAGTACTTC. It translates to CASSNRAWDYEQYF.

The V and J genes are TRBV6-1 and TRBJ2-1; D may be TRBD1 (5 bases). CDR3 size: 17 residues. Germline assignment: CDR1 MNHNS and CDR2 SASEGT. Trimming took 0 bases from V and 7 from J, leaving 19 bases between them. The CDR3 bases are TGTGCCAGCAGTGAAGCTCCCGCTGGAAGCAGGGTTAATGAGCAGTTCTTC. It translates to CASSEAPAGSRVNEQFF.

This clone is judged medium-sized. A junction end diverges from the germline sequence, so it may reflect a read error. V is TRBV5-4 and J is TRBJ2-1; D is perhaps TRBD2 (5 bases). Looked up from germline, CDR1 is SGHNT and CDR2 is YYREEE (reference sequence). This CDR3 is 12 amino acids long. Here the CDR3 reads CASSLSEARLIF. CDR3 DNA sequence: TGTGCCAGCAGCTTGTCGGAGGCCCGCTTGATCTTC.

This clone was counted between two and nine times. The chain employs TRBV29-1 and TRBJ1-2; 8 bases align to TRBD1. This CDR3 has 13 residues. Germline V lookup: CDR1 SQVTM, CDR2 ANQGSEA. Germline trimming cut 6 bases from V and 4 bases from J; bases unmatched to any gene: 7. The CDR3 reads CSVETGEGYGYTF. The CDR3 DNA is TGCAGCGTCGAGACAGGGGAAGGCTATGGCTACACCTTC.

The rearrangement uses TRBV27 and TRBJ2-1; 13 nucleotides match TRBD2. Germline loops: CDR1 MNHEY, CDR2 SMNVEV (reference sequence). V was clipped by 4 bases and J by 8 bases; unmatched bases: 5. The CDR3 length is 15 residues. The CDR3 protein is CASSSGTSGTDEQFF. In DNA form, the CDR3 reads TGTGCCAGCAGTTCGGGGACTAGCGGGACTGATGAGCAGTTCTTC.

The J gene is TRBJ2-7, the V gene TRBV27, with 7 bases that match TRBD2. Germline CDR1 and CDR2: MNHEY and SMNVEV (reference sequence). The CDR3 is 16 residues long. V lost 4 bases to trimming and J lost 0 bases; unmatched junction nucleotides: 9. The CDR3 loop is CASSSSSGGGSYEQYF. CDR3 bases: TGTGCCAGCAGTTCCTCTAGCGGAGGAGGCTCCTACGAGCAGTACTTC.

The CDR3 sequence is CASSWGLGLAEQYF. CDR3 DNA sequence: TGTGCCAGCAGTTGGGGTTTGGGACTAGCGGAGCAGTACTTC. V usage is TRBV6-5 and J usage is TRBJ2-7, with TRBD2 matching 10 bases. There are 14 residues in the CDR3. The germline V gene encodes CDR1 MNHEY and CDR2 SVGAGI. V gave up 4 bases and J gave up 7 bases; unmatched junction bases: 7.

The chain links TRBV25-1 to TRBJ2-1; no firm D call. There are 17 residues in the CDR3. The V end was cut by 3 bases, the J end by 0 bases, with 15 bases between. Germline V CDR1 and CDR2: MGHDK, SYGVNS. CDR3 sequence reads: CASSDGLDESSYNEQFF. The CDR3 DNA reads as TGTGCCAGCAGTGACGGGCTGGACGAGAGCTCCTACAATGAGCAGTTCTTC.

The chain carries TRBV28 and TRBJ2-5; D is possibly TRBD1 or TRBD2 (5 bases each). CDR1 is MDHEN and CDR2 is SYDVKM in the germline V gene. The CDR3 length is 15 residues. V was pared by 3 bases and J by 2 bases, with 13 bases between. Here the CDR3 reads CASSLRGTGQETQYF. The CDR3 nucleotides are TGTGCCAGCAGTTTGAGGGGAACAGGACAAGAGACCCAGTACTTC.

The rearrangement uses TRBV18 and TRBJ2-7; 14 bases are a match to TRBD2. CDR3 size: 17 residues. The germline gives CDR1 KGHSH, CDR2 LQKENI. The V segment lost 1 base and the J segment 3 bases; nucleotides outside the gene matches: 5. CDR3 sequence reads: CASSPRLAGGTFYEQYF. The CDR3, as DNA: TGTGCCAGCTCACCACGACTAGCGGGAGGGACCTTCTACGAGCAGTACTTC.

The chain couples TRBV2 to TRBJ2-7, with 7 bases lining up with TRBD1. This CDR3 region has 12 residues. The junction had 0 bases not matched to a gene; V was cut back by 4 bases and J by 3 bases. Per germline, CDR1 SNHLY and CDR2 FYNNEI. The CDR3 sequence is CASSAGGYEQYF. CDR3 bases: TGTGCCAGCAGTGCAGGGGGCTACGAGCAGTACTTC.

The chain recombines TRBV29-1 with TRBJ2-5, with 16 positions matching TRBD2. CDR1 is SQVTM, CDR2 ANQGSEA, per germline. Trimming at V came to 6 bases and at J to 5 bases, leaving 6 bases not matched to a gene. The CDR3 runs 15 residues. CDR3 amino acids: CSVGTSGRAGETQYF. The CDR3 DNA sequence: TGCAGCGTCGGGACTAGCGGGAGGGCCGGGGAGACCCAGTACTTC.

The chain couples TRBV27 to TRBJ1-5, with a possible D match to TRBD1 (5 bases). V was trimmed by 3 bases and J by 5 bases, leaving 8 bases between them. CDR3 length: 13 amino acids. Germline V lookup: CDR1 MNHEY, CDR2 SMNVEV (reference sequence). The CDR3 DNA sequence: TGTGCCAGCAGTTTGTGGGGGGATCAGCCCCAGCATTTT. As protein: CASSLWGDQPQHF.

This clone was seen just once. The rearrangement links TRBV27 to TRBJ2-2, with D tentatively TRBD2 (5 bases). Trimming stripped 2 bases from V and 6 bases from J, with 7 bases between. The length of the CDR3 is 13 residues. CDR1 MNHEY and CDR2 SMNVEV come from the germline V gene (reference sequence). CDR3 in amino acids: CASSLGLAGELFF. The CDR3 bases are TGTGCCAGCAGTTTAGGACTCGCCGGGGAGCTGTTTTTT.

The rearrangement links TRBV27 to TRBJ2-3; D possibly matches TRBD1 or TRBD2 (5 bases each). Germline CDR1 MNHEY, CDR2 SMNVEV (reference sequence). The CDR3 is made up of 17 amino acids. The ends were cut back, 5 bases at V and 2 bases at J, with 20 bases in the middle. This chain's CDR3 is CASSASPGPSITDTQYF. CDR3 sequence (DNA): TGTGCCAGCAGTGCATCGCCGGGACCGAGCATCACAGATACGCAGTATTTT.